Listed below are T cell receptor beta chains from one sample, sequenced in a study of blood T cell repertoires in COVID-19. The method was immunoSEQ multiplex PCR; TCRdb's version includes in-frame clones alone and lacks a portion of them. The sample lists some 530,000 clones, about 85% seen once, with 6.5% to 8.5% in the top ten. Sequencing was done on a sample of PBMCs or T cells enriched from blood (not recorded which). Receptors were obtained from a woman aged 60-70 years who had recovered from COVID-19. Both conserved end residues are trimmed from each CDR3. The D gene is left open where the match is weak.

v_gene	d_gene	j_gene	CDR3aa
TRBV9	TRBD2	TRBJ2-3	ASSVSGGPSTDTQY
TRBV27	TRBD2	TRBJ2-7	ASSPLLERGVFLEQY
TRBV11-3	-	TRBJ2-1	ASSAEDEQF
TRBV18	-	TRBJ2-2	ASSPRVARAGGELF
TRBV10-3	TRBD1	TRBJ1-3	AASGTGTNTIY
TRBV24-1	-	TRBJ1-3	ATSPTGQGNTIY
TRBV27	TRBD1	TRBJ2-1	ASSRGQGSTYNEQF
TRBV25-1	TRBD1	TRBJ1-1	ASSDPLTGPNTEAF
TRBV2	-	TRBJ2-1	ASSVGGAAGNEQF
TRBV27	TRBD1	TRBJ1-2	ASSSNRGGYT
TRBV16	-	TRBJ2-3	ASSQSGGRGTDTQY
TRBV6-5	-	TRBJ2-7	ASSYQGTYEQY
TRBV10-1	-	TRBJ2-2	ASRREPGTGELF
TRBV6-5	TRBD1	TRBJ1-1	ASSQDRGSREAF
TRBV29-1	-	TRBJ2-7	SVGPVSYEQY
TRBV9	-	TRBJ1-6	ASSESKGRDNSPLH
TRBV11-3	-	TRBJ2-1	ASSLLAGGHSYNEQF